These 15 T cell receptor beta chains originate from one sample sequenced in a study of identical twins' blood T cells. MiXCR, run by TCRdb on the 5' RACE reads, gives a single entry per CDR3 protein. The data contain 350,000 to 400,000 distinct CDR3 sequences, roughly 30% of them seen just once; the ten biggest clones take up roughly 5.5%. The sequencing input was PBMCs. Receptors were obtained from a woman aged 18-49 years in good health.

The rearrangement joins TRBV5-1 to TRBJ1-2; 8 bases line up with TRBD1. The CDR3 covers 15 residues. Germline CDR1 is SGHRS and CDR2 is YFSETQ. V dropped 3 bases and J dropped 8; count of bases not matched to a gene: 12. CDR3 sequence (DNA): TGCGCCAGCAGCTACTACTTCCAGGGGGCGCGAGGCTACACCTTC. Translation gives CASSYYFQGARGYTF. Using reference TRBV5-1 and TRBJ1-2 for the parts outside the CDR3, the full variable domain is KAGVTQTPRYLIKTRGQQVTLSCSPISGHRSVSWYQQTPGQGLQFLFEYFSETQRNKGNFPGRFSGRQFSNSRSEMNVSTLELGDSALYLCASSYYFQGARGYTFGSGTRLTVV.

This clonotype was counted a few times. The chain joins TRBV7-3 to TRBJ2-2; D perhaps matches TRBD1 (5 bases). The length of the CDR3 is 16 residues. Germline CDR1 and CDR2: SGHTA and FQGTGA. The ends were cut back, 0 bases at V and 3 bases at J, with 11 bases in the middle. CDR3 sequence reads: CASSLTPLTDTGELFF. As DNA, the CDR3 is TGTGCCAGCAGCTTAACCCCTTTGACAGACACCGGGGAGCTGTTTTTT.

This clonotype was picked up a small number of times. Written as DNA, the CDR3 is TGTGCCAGCAGCTTAATTTCGGGGGGGGCCTCAGATACGCAGTATTTT. Translation gives CASSLISGGASDTQYF. The V and J genes are TRBV7-3 and TRBJ2-3, with 8 bases lining up with TRBD2. Trimming took 1 base from V and 4 from J; bases not matched to a gene: 7. CDR1 is SGHTA and CDR2 is FQGTGA in the germline V gene. The CDR3 runs 16 residues.

Comments on this clonotype: A much bigger clone sits one base away, suggesting this may be a read error. The chain recombines TRBV2 with TRBJ1-1; D is ambiguous. Between the trimmed V and J ends, which lost 5 bases and 4 bases, there was a span of 17 bases. This CDR3 has 15 residues. Germline lookup yields CDR1 SNHLY and CDR2 FYNNEI. This CDR3 reads CASSQTAARGTEAFF. For the CDR3, the DNA is TGTGCCAGCAGTCAGACCGCCGCCAGAGGCACTGAAGCTTTCTTT.

At least ten counts were recorded for this clonotype. The chain is built from TRBV4-3 and TRBJ1-2; no reliable D call. This CDR3 region has 15 residues. Between the trimmed V and J ends, which lost 0 bases and 2 bases, there was a span of 10 bases. The germline CDR1 and CDR2 sequences are LGHNA and YSLEER. CDR3 loop: CASSQDVALNYGYTF. CDR3 coding DNA: TGCGCCAGCAGCCAAGATGTGGCGTTAAACTATGGCTACACCTTC.

The sample holds many counts of this clonotype. The rearrangement joins TRBV12-3 or TRBV12-4 to TRBJ2-2; the D is unclear. CDR3 length equals 14 residues. V was pared by 5 bases and J by 1 base, with 8 bases between. CDR3 amino acids: CASSVQRNTGELFF. CDR3 nucleotides: TGTGCCAGCAGTGTTCAACGGAACACCGGGGAGCTGTTTTTT.

The chain is built from TRBV20-1 and TRBJ2-3; D is possibly TRBD2 (5 bases). CDR3 length: 15 residues. In germline, CDR1 is DFQATT, CDR2 SNEGSKA (reference sequence). Trimming pared 0 bases from V and 0 bases from J, leaving 10 bases between. The CDR3 DNA sequence: TGCAGTGCTAGAGATCCGGGGATTAGCACAGATACGCAGTATTTT. The encoded protein is CSARDPGISTDTQYF.

The DNA of the CDR3 is TGTGCCAGCAGTTTATCCTCCCGGGACAGGGGACATGGCTACACCTTC. It translates to CASSLSSRDRGHGYTF. V gene TRBV5-6 combines with J gene TRBJ1-2, with 10 nucleotides matching TRBD1. This CDR3 contains 16 residues. Per germline, CDR1 SGHDT and CDR2 YYEEEE. With V trimmed by 5 bases and J by 6 bases, 13 bases remained unmatched.

V and J are TRBV7-2 and TRBJ1-3; the D is unclear. The V gene lost 5 bases and the J gene lost 6 bases, with 20 bases spanning the gap. CDR1 and CDR2 (germline): SGHTA, FQGNSA. The CDR3 has 16 amino acids. The CDR3 DNA is TGTGCCAGCAGCCCCGGTTTCGAGGCTTTGGAAAACACCATATATTTT. It encodes CASSPGFEALENTIYF. Filled out from reference TRBV7-2 and TRBJ1-3, the complete variable domain reads GAGVSQSPSNKVTEKGKDVELRCDPISGHTALYWYRQSLGQGLEFLIYFQGNSAPDKSGLPSDRFSAERTGGSVSTLTIQRTQQEDSAVYLCASSPGFEALENTIYFGEGSWLTVV.

The chain has TRBV19 and TRBJ1-4; D not resolved. V was trimmed by 7 bases and J by 7 bases, leaving 22 bases between them. CDR3 length: 16 residues. Germline V CDR1 and CDR2: LNHDA, SQIVND (reference sequence). CDR3 coding DNA: TGTGCCAGTACCCCCCTGGGAGGCCCCAGGATTGAAAAACTGTTTTTT. It encodes CASTPLGGPRIEKLFF.

This clonotype has more than one count but fewer than ten. V usage is TRBV6-2 or TRBV6-3 and J usage is TRBJ2-2; TRBD1 aligns across 7 bases. Trimming removed 5 bases from V and 7 bases from J; junction bases left unmatched: 7. The CDR3 has 14 amino acids. Looked up from germline, CDR1 is MNHEY and CDR2 is SVGEGT. CDR3 nucleotide sequence: TGTGCCAGCAGTAAAACAGGGGCCGGCGGGGAGCTGTTTTTT. It is translated as CASSKTGAGGELFF.

This clonotype was detected only a few times. The CDR3 is CASSFATKLDTQYF. The CDR3 DNA follows: TGTGCCAGCAGCTTCGCCACGAAGCTTGATACGCAGTATTTT. The chain employs TRBV11-2 and TRBJ2-3; D uncertain. CDR1 is SGHAT and CDR2 is FQNNGV in the germline V gene. The CDR3 covers 14 residues. With 3 bases removed from V and 6 bases from J, the gap between germline ends came to 13 bases. Variable domain in full (rest from reference TRBV11-2 and TRBJ2-3): EAGVAQSPRYKIIEKRQSVAFWCNPISGHATLYWYQQILGQGPKLLIQFQNNGVVDDSQLPKDRFSAERLKGVDSTLKIQPAKLEDSAVYLCASSFATKLDTQYFGPGTRLTVL.

V is TRBV3-1 and J is TRBJ2-1; a possible D gene is TRBD2 (7 bases). CDR1 LGHDT and CDR2 YNNKEL come from the germline V gene (reference sequence). Trimming stripped 4 bases from V and 4 bases from J, with 14 bases between. The CDR3 spans 15 residues. The CDR3 loop is CASSRAGGPYNEQFF. The DNA for the CDR3 is TGTGCCAGCAGCCGGGCCGGGGGGCCTTACAATGAGCAGTTCTTC.

The CDR3 nucleotides read TGTGCCAGCAGCCATAACCCCGGACTGAACTACGAGCAGTACTTC. This sequence encodes CASSHNPGLNYEQYF. The rearrangement links TRBV11-2 to TRBJ2-7; D possibly corresponds to TRBD2 (5 bases). Germline loops: CDR1 SGHAT, CDR2 FQNNGV. This CDR3 comprises 15 residues. V shed 5 bases and J shed 3 bases, with 17 bases lying between them.

The V gene is TRBV7-2, the J gene TRBJ2-2; possibly TRBD2 for D (6 bases). The CDR3 is 13 amino acids. The ends were cut back, 5 bases at V and 9 bases at J, with 13 bases in the middle. Looked up from germline, CDR1 is SGHTA and CDR2 is FQGNSA. DNA for the CDR3: TGTGCCAGCAGCCTTCGGAGGGGCCGGGAGCTGTTTTTT. Amino acids: CASSLRRGRELFF.